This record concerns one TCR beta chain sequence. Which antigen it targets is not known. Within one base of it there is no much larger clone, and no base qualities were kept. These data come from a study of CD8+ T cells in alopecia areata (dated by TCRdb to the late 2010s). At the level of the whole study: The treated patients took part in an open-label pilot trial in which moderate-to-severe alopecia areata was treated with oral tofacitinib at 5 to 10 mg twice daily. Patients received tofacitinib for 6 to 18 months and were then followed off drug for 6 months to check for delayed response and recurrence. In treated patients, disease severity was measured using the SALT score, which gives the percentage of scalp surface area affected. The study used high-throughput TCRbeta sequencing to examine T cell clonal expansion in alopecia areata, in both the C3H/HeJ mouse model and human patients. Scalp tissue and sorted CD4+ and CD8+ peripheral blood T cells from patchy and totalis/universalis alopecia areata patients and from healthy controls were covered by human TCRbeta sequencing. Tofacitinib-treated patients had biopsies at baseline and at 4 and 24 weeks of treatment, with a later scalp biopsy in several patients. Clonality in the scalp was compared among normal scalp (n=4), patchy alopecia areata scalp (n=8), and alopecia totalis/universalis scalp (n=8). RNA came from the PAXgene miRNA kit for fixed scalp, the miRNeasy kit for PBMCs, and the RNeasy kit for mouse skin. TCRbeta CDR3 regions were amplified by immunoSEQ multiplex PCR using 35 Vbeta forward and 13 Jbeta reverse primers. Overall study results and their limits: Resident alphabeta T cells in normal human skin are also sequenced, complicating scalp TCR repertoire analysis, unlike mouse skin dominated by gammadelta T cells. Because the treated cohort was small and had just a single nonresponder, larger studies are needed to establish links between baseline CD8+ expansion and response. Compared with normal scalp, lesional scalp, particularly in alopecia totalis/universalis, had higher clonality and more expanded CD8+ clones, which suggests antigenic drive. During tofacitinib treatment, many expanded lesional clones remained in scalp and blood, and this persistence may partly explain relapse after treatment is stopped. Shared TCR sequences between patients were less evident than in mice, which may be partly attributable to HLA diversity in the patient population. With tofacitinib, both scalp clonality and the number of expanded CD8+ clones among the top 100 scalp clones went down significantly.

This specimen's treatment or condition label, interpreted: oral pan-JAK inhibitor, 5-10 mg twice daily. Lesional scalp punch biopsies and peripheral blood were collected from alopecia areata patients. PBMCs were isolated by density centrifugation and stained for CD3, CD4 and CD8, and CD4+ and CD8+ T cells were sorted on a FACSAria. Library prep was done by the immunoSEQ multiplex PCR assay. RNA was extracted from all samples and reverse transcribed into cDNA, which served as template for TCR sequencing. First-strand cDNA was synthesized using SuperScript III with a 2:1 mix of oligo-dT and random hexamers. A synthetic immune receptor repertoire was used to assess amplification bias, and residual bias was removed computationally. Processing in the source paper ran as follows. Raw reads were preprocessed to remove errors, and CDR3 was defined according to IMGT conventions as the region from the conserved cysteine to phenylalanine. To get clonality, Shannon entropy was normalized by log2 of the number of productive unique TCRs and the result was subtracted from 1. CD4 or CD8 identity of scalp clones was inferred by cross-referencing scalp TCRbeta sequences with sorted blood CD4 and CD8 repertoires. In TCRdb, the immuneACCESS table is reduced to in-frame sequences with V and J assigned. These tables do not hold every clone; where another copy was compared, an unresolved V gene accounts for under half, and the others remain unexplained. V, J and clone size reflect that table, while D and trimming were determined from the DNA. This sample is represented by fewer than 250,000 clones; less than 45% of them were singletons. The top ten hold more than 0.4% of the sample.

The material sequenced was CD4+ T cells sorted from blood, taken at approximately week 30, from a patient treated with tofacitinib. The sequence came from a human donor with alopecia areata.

Here the CDR3 is given as CASSTDHLNTEAFF. The DNA is TGCGCCAGCAGCACGGACCATCTGAACACTGAAGCTTTCTTT. The sequence links TRBV5-1 to TRBJ1-1; no D gene is confidently identified. The junction shows trimming of 4 bases on V and 0 bases on J, plus 10 bases between the germline ends. The germline V gene provides CDR1 SGHRS and CDR2 YFSETQ. The cysteine opens and the phenylalanine closes a CDR3 of 14 amino acids. Left in the record is the CDR3 DNA by itself, 42 bases read in frame from the first base.